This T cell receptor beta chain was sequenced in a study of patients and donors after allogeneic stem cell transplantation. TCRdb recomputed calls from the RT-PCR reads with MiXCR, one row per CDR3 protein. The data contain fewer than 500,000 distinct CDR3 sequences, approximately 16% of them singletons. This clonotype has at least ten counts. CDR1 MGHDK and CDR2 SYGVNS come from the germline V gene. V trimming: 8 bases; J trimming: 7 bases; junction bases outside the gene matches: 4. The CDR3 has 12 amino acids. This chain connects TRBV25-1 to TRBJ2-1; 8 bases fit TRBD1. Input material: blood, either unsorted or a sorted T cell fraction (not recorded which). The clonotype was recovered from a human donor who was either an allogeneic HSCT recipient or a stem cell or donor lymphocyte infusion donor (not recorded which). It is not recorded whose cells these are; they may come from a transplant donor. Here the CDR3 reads CASGQGWNEQFF. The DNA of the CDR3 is TGTGCCAGCGGACAGGGATGGAATGAGCAGTTCTTC.